This TCR beta chain appears in the sequencing data of a study of blood T cell repertoires in COVID-19. Whole-study context: Acute and convalescent COVID-19 samples came from the United States, Italy and Spain. T cells, B-cell-depleted T cells, or PBMCs provided the cDNA or gDNA that served as material.

As handled by the study authors: Reference gene primer amplification gave estimated nucleated cell counts. Sequencing used immunoSEQ multiplex PCR; TCRdb keeps in-frame clones, though not all of them. Clone size and the V and J calls come from that table; the DNA yielded D and trimming. The sample shows some 150,000 clones, approximately 80% of them seen only once. Germline V gene lookup returns CDR1 LNHDA and CDR2 SQIVND (reference sequence). V lost 0 bases to trimming and J lost 4 bases; unmatched junction nucleotides: 7. The CDR3 totals 17 residues. The chain couples TRBV19 to TRBJ1-2, with 11 bases that match TRBD1. The sequencing input was peripheral blood. This TCR derives from a human donor with acute or convalescent COVID-19. The donor label of this sample is uncertain. The CDR3 DNA follows: TGTGCCAGTAGTATAGACCCCGGGACAGGGGGTGCCTATGGCTACACCTTC. The encoded protein is CASSIDPGTGGAYGYTF.